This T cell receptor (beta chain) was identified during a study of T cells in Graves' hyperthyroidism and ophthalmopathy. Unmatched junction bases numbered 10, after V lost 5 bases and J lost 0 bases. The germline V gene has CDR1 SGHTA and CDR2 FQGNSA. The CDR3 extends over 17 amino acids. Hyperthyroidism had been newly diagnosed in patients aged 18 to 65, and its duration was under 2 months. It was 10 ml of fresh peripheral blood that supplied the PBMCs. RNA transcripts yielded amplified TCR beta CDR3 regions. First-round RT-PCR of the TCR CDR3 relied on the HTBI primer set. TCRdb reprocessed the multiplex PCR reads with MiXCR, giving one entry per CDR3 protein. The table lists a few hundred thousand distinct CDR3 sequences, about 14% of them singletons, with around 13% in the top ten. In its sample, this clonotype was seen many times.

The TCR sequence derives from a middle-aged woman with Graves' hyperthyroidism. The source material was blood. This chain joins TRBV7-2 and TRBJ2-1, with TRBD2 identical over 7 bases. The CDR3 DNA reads TGTGCCAGCAGCCACCTATTCGGGAGGAACTCCTACAATGAGCAGTTCTTC. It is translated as CASSHLFGRNSYNEQFF.